Listed here are 31 T cell receptor beta chains from one sample, sequenced in a study of T-cell reconstitution after alpha-beta-depleted transplantation in children (dated by TCRdb to 2016 to 2017). The library came from PCR. TCRdb records Illumina HiSeq 2500 as the sequencer. To normalize quantification of the TCRbeta repertoire, the TCR libraries were built with molecular barcoding that relied on unique molecular identifiers. TCRdb reworked the public reads: Q25 trimming with fastp, MiXCR clone assembly, productive beta chains retained. Under each unique CDR3 protein, matching rows form one entry showing the most common genes and DNA. The table for this sample lists more than 150,000 distinct CDR3 sequences; less than 8% of them were counted only once. Clones ranked in the top ten supply over 2.5% of the sample. The specimen was PBMCs from the stem cell graft donor, collected from the stem cell graft. The receptors shown here come from a human donor who donated a stem cell graft to a child with Wiskott-Aldrich syndrome.

In this sample, this clonotype turned up many times. The DNA for the CDR3 is TGTGCCAGCAGCAAAAGAGAGACCCAGTACTTC. Amino acids: CASSKRETQYF. The V call is TRBV21-1, the J call TRBJ2-5. TRBV21-1 is classified as a pseudogene. The CDR3 has 11 amino acids.

This clonotype turned up a few times. The CDR3 spells CSVEWGYQETQYF. Here the CDR3 DNA reads TGCAGCGTTGAGTGGGGATACCAAGAGACCCAGTACTTC. V usage is TRBV29-1 and J usage is TRBJ2-5; D is undetermined. Germline V gene sequence: CDR1 SQVTM, CDR2 ANQGSEA. The CDR3 length is 13 residues. Deletions cut 3 bases from V and 0 bases from J, with 8 bases between.

This clonotype has a handful of counts. The rearrangement links TRBV27 to TRBJ1-2, with 7 bases that match TRBD1. V lost 5 bases to trimming and J lost 7 bases; unmatched junction nucleotides: 4. CDR3 size: 12 residues. CDR1 is MNHEY, CDR2 SMNVEV, per germline (reference sequence). In nucleotides, the CDR3 is TGTGCCAGCAGTGACAGGGCCCGTGGCTACACCTTC. As protein: CASSDRARGYTF.

A word on this clonotype: One junction end disagrees with the germline gene, perhaps due to a read error. The chain recombines TRBV7-8 with TRBJ1-3; a weak D match, TRBD1 (5 bases). This CDR3 contains 15 residues. Germline V gene sequence: CDR1 SGHVS, CDR2 FQNEAQ. In DNA, the CDR3 is TGTGCCAAAAAGGAAGCAGGGTTCTCTGGCAACACCATATATTTT. This sequence encodes CAKKEAGFSGNTIYF.

This clonotype was found many times. The rearrangement joins TRBV6-5 to TRBJ1-1; possibly TRBD1 for D (5 bases). V was pared by 0 bases and J by 0 bases, with 8 bases between. CDR3 length equals 15 residues. Germline CDR1 reads MNHEY; CDR2 reads SVGAGI. The CDR3 loop reads CASSYSTVMNTEAFF. The CDR3 DNA follows: TGTGCCAGCAGTTACTCGACAGTCATGAACACTGAAGCTTTCTTT.

This clonotype was observed at least ten times. The gene calls are TRBV6-5 and TRBJ2-2, with D unresolved. This CDR3 has 15 residues. V was clipped by 1 base and J by 1 base, with 7 bases between them. The germline gives CDR1 MNHEY, CDR2 SVGAGI. CDR3 DNA sequence: TGTGCCAGCAGTTACTTCCCCCAGAACACCGGGGAGCTGTTTTTT. Translated, it gives CASSYFPQNTGELFF.

The V gene is TRBV7-2, the J gene TRBJ1-5, with D perhaps TRBD1 (5 bases). V dropped 6 bases and J dropped 4 bases, with 13 bases sitting between them. This CDR3 is built from 14 residues. Germline V gives CDR1 SGHTA, CDR2 FQGNSA. CDR3 amino acids: CASSSTVGNQPQHF. CDR3 DNA sequence: TGTGCCAGCAGTTCGACAGTGGGGAATCAGCCCCAGCATTTT.

The rearrangement joins TRBV28 to TRBJ2-3; D not certain. Germline V gives CDR1 MDHEN, CDR2 SYDVKM. The CDR3 covers 15 residues. Trimming stripped 5 bases from V and 1 base from J, with 13 bases between. CDR3 protein: CASSPAPGRTDTQYF. The CDR3 nucleotides read TGTGCCAGCAGTCCAGCCCCGGGCCGCACAGATACGCAGTATTTT.

The chain recombines TRBV5-6 with TRBJ2-7; D remains unclear. The V end was cut by 5 bases, the J end by 4 bases, with 13 bases between. The CDR3 is 13 residues long. Germline loops: CDR1 SGHDT, CDR2 YYEEEE. CDR3 nucleotides: TGTGCCAGCAGTTCGCCAGGATATTACGAGCAGTACTTC. Its translation is CASSSPGYYEQYF.

This clonotype was detected many times. The chain couples TRBV24-1 to TRBJ2-1, with D possibly matching TRBD2 (6 bases). This CDR3 has 15 amino acids. With 2 bases removed from V and 8 bases from J, the gap between germline ends came to 15 bases. The germline V gene encodes CDR1 KGHDR and CDR2 SFDVKD. The CDR3 region is CATSDWRETRDEQFF. The CDR3 region has the DNA TGTGCCACCAGTGATTGGAGGGAGACTCGCGATGAGCAGTTCTTC.

Many counts were recorded for this clonotype. The CDR3 region has the DNA TGTGCCTGGAGTGTACGAGGGAACACTGAAGCTTTCTTT. This encodes CAWSVRGNTEAFF. This rearrangement joins TRBV30 to TRBJ1-1; D ambiguous. Trimming shortened V by 0 bases and J by 1 base, and 6 bases separated the two germline ends. This CDR3 region has 13 residues. Germline CDR1 GTSNPN, CDR2 SVGIG (reference sequence).

V usage is TRBV7-9 and J usage is TRBJ2-5, with TRBD2 matching 11 bases. Trimming removed 5 bases from V and 0 bases from J; junction bases left unmatched: 11. This CDR3 has 18 residues. In germline, CDR1 is SEHNR, CDR2 FQNEAQ (reference sequence). CDR3 coding DNA: TGTGCCAGCAGCCCAACTAGCGGGGGCCTCATTAACCAAGAGACCCAGTACTTC. As protein: CASSPTSGGLINQETQYF.

This clonotype appeared many times. The rearrangement links TRBV12-3 or TRBV12-4 to TRBJ2-7, with D possibly matching TRBD1 (5 bases). The CDR3 has 14 residues. V lost 2 bases and J lost 6, with 14 bases in between. The CDR3: CASSLIRGVGEQYF. In nucleotides, the CDR3 is TGTGCCAGCAGTTTAATAAGGGGCGTAGGCGAGCAGTACTTC.

A few counts support this clonotype. This rearrangement joins TRBV20-1 to TRBJ1-5; 7 positions match TRBD1. Germline CDR1 is DFQATT and CDR2 is SNEGSKA (reference sequence). The CDR3 length is 15 residues. Trimming at V came to 1 base and at J to 5 bases, leaving 8 bases not matched to a gene. The CDR3, as DNA: TGCAGTGCTAGAGGTTGGCAGGGGGTGGATCAGCCCCAGCATTTT. It specifies CSARGWQGVDQPQHF.

This clonotype occurred many times. The chain joins TRBV11-3 to TRBJ2-1; 7 nucleotides align to TRBD2. J lost 3 bases, V lost 6 bases, and 2 bases had no gene match. CDR3 length: 13 amino acids. From germline, CDR1 is SGHNT and CDR2 YENEEA. CDR3 sequence: CASRGGSYNEQFF. CDR3 DNA: TGTGCCAGCAGGGGCGGGAGCTACAATGAGCAGTTCTTC.

This clonotype has a count of ten or more. V is TRBV5-1 and J is TRBJ2-7, with 9 bases identical to TRBD1. Trimming at V came to 4 bases and at J to 4 bases, leaving 3 bases not matched to a gene. This CDR3 contains 13 residues. Germline V gives CDR1 SGHRS, CDR2 YFSETQ. The CDR3 DNA follows: TGCGCCAGCAGCCGACAGGGGGTATACGAGCAGTACTTC. Amino acids: CASSRQGVYEQYF.

In this sample, this clonotype turned up many times. The chain is built from TRBV27 and TRBJ1-6; 8 positions agree with TRBD1. The CDR3 spans 13 residues. Germline CDR1 and CDR2: MNHEY and SMNVEV (reference sequence). The CDR3 coding sequence is TGTGCTTCCGGGGGACAGGTAGAGTCACCCCTCCACTTT. Translated: CASGGQVESPLHF.

This clonotype was detected many times. The genes are TRBV5-1 and TRBJ2-7; D is possibly TRBD1 (6 bases). Germline V gene data show CDR1 as SGHRS and CDR2 as YFSETQ. V was trimmed by 4 bases and J by 0 bases, leaving 11 bases between them. The CDR3 covers 14 residues. This CDR3 is CASSEGHYSYEQYF. In DNA form, the CDR3 reads TGCGCCAGCAGCGAGGGACATTACTCCTACGAGCAGTACTTC.

This clonotype was recorded many times. The chain recombines TRBV12-3 or TRBV12-4 with TRBJ1-1, with D hard to call. V shed 5 bases and J shed 5 bases, with 18 bases lying between them. The CDR3 length is 15 residues. This CDR3 reads CASSPSHNLRTEAFF. In DNA, the CDR3 is TGTGCCAGCAGTCCCAGTCATAATCTGAGGACTGAAGCTTTCTTT.

This clonotype was counted ten times or more. The V and J genes are TRBV10-3 and TRBJ1-2, with TRBD1 matching 10 bases. This CDR3 has 15 residues. CDR1 is ENHRY, CDR2 SYGVKD, per germline. V lost 2 bases to trimming and J lost 8 bases; unmatched junction nucleotides: 8. CDR3 region: CAISEPGTGVEGYTF. CDR3 nucleotides: TGTGCCATCAGTGAGCCGGGGACAGGGGTTGAAGGCTACACCTTC.

There are many counts of this clonotype. The chain joins TRBV5-8 to TRBJ1-2; TRBD1 aligns across 9 bases. Germline-derived CDR1 and CDR2 are SGHTS and YDEGEE. The trim removed 4 bases at V and 8 bases at J, leaving 12 bases unmatched. The CDR3 sequence is 15 residues long. CDR3 DNA sequence: TGTGCCAGCAGCCCACTTCGGACAGGGGACTTCGGCTACACCTTC. Its translation: CASSPLRTGDFGYTF. The variable domain in full, completed from reference TRBV5-8 and TRBJ1-2, reads EAGVTQSPTHLIKTRGQQATLRCSPISGHTSVYWYQQALGLGLQFLLWYDEGEERNRGNFPPRFSGRQFPNYSSELNVNALELEDSALYLCASSPLRTGDFGYTFGSGTRLTVV.

This clonotype was counted once. A much larger clone differs by one base, so this may be a read error. Since the CDR3 does not end with the conserved phenylalanine or tryptophan, this likely comes from a read error. The genes are TRBV5-8 and TRBJ2-7, with 7 nucleotides matching TRBD1. The CDR3 is made up of 15 amino acids. Germline loops: CDR1 SGHTS, CDR2 YDEGEE. The V gene end was trimmed by 3 bases and the J gene end by 7 bases; junction bases not matched to a gene: 13. The CDR3, as DNA: TGTGCCAGCAGCTCAGTCGGGACAGTGGCAAGGGAGCAGTACTTG. It translates to CASSSVGTVAREQYL.

This clonotype was observed many times. This chain uses TRBV6-2 or TRBV6-3 with TRBJ2-6; perhaps TRBD1 as D (5 bases). The CDR3 runs 15 residues. V lost 5 bases and J lost 0, with 8 bases in between. Germline V CDR1 and CDR2: MNHEY, SVGEGT. CDR3 sequence: CASSRQSSGANVLTF. The CDR3 DNA reads as TGTGCCAGCAGTCGACAGTCCTCTGGGGCCAACGTCCTGACTTTC.

The chain has TRBV18 and TRBJ2-7, with TRBD1 matching 9 bases. Trimming removed 4 bases from V and 4 bases from J; junction bases left unmatched: 11. From germline, CDR1 is KGHSH and CDR2 LQKENI. The CDR3 length is 16 residues. Here the CDR3 DNA reads TGTGCCAGCTCACAGGGCCCGGGACAGGGCGCTTACGAGCAGTACTTC. Translated: CASSQGPGQGAYEQYF.

This clonotype was seen at least ten times. The CDR3 protein is CSVTNGYGYTF. The CDR3 DNA is TGCAGCGTGACAAACGGCTATGGCTACACCTTC. V and J are TRBV29-1 and TRBJ1-2; no firm D call. Germline V lookup: CDR1 SQVTM, CDR2 ANQGSEA. CDR3 length: 11 residues. Trimming took off 6 bases at V and 4 bases at J, with 9 bases between the two ends.

This clonotype has only a few counts. This chain joins TRBV7-2 and TRBJ1-2; TRBD1 matches at 9 bases. This CDR3 region has 14 residues. J gave up 5 bases and V 5 bases, and 6 bases lay outside the gene matches. Germline-derived CDR1 and CDR2 are SGHTA and FQGNSA. The DNA of the CDR3 is TGTGCCAGCAGCGCCACAGGGGGCATGTATGGCTACACCTTC. This sequence encodes CASSATGGMYGYTF.

Ten or more counts support this clonotype. The chain carries TRBV28 and TRBJ2-3; no clear D. Germline-derived CDR1 and CDR2 are MDHEN and SYDVKM. Trimming removed 1 base at V and 0 bases at J, with 8 bases between. The CDR3 is 15 residues long. CDR3 amino acids: CASSLFGVSTDTQYF. The CDR3 DNA follows: TGTGCCAGCAGTTTATTTGGTGTCAGCACAGATACGCAGTATTTT.

This clonotype turned up a few times. CDR3 bases: TGTGCCACCACAAAAAATACCGGGGAGCTGTTTTTT. Its translation is CATTKNTGELFF. The chain has TRBV27 and TRBJ2-2; no clear D. Trimming removed 10 bases from V and 5 bases from J, with 11 bases in between. Germline-derived CDR1 and CDR2 are MNHEY and SMNVEV (reference sequence). The CDR3 has 12 residues.

This clonotype was recorded at least ten times. The chain recombines TRBV18 with TRBJ1-2; 8 bases agree with TRBD1. Germline loops: CDR1 KGHSH, CDR2 LQKENI. J was trimmed by 8 bases and V by 1 base; bases with no gene match: 6. The CDR3 loop spans 14 amino acids. The CDR3 sequence: CASSPLDRGTGYTF. The CDR3, as DNA: TGTGCCAGCTCACCACTCGACAGGGGAACGGGCTACACCTTC.

This clonotype was recorded many times. V usage is TRBV20-1 and J usage is TRBJ2-1; TRBD2 matches 14 bases. CDR3 length: 15 residues. In germline, CDR1 is DFQATT, CDR2 SNEGSKA (reference sequence). Germline trimming cut 5 bases from V and 3 bases from J; bases unmatched to any gene: 3. The CDR3 loop reads CSAEGLAGGYNEQFF. CDR3 in DNA: TGCAGTGCTGAAGGACTAGCGGGAGGCTACAATGAGCAGTTCTTC.

This clonotype came up many times. The chain is built from TRBV20-1 and TRBJ1-2; 9 bases are a match to TRBD1. Per the germline V gene, CDR1 is DFQATT and CDR2 is SNEGSKA (reference sequence). After removal of 0 bases from V and 6 bases from J, the junction contained 5 bases not matched to a gene. The CDR3 spans 14 residues. The CDR3 region is CSARDPQGANGYTF. The CDR3 DNA sequence: TGCAGTGCTAGAGACCCACAGGGGGCGAATGGCTACACCTTC.